These 29 T cell receptor beta chains originate from one sample sequenced in a study of blood T cell repertoires in COVID-19. This table comes from immunoSEQ multiplex PCR, and its TCRdb copy is limited to in-frame clones, with some not included. Of 45,000 to 70,000 clones detected, roughly 80% appear once; the ten largest clones hold less than 25%. Sequencing was carried out using peripheral blood. The receptors were gathered from a woman aged 55-69 years with acute or convalescent COVID-19.

V usage is TRBV5-1 and J usage is TRBJ1-4; D possibly corresponds to TRBD1 (5 bases). Germline V lookup: CDR1 SGHRS, CDR2 YFSETQ. The V end was cut by 4 bases, the J end by 6 bases, with 13 bases between. There are 14 residues in the CDR3. The CDR3 is CASSPRGLDEKLFF. The DNA of the CDR3 is TGCGCCAGCAGCCCGCGGGGGTTGGATGAAAAACTGTTTTTT.

This chain's CDR3 is CASSFSSDEQYF. CDR3 coding DNA: TGTGCCAGCAGCTTCTCTAGCGACGAGCAGTACTTC. This chain connects TRBV7-9 to TRBJ2-7; perhaps TRBD2 as D (6 bases). Looked up from germline, CDR1 is SEHNR and CDR2 is FQNEAQ (reference sequence). The ends were cut back, 3 bases at V and 5 bases at J, with 8 bases in the middle. This CDR3 comprises 12 residues.

The genes are TRBV30 and TRBJ1-3, with unresolved D. Trimming took off 4 bases at V and 0 bases at J, with 7 bases between the two ends. CDR3 length equals 13 residues. Germline CDR1 reads GTSNPN; CDR2 reads SVGIG (reference sequence). CDR3: CAWNPSSGNTIYF. The DNA for the CDR3 is TGTGCCTGGAATCCCAGCTCTGGAAACACCATATATTTT.

This clone occurred once. The rearrangement links TRBV19 to TRBJ2-1; D not certain. The germline V and J ends were trimmed by 1 base and 4 bases, with 8 bases remaining between them. In germline, CDR1 is LNHDA, CDR2 SQIVND (reference sequence). This CDR3 contains 14 residues. The CDR3 reads CASSIGNSYNEQFF. In DNA, the CDR3 is TGTGCCAGTAGTATAGGCAACTCATACAATGAGCAGTTCTTC.

V gene TRBV7-9 combines with J gene TRBJ1-4, with 9 bases lining up with TRBD1. V was clipped by 5 bases and J by 7 bases; unmatched bases: 5. The CDR3 is 14 amino acids. The germline CDR1 and CDR2 sequences are SEHNR and FQNEAQ (reference sequence). The CDR3 DNA is TGTGCCAGCAGCCAGACAGGGGGTAGTGAAAAACTGTTTTTT. It is translated as CASSQTGGSEKLFF.

The rearrangement joins TRBV4-2 to TRBJ1-2; 8 positions match TRBD1. CDR1 and CDR2 (germline): LGHNA, YNFKEQ. CDR3 length: 15 amino acids. J was trimmed by 3 bases and V by 0 bases; bases with no gene match: 3. The CDR3 region has the DNA TGTGCCAGCAGCCAAGACGAGGACAGGGACTATGGCTACACCTTC. Its protein is CASSQDEDRDYGYTF.

This chain links TRBV6-6 with TRBJ1-3; D gene unclear. The germline V and J ends were trimmed by 2 bases and 2 bases, with 10 bases remaining between them. CDR3 length equals 15 residues. Looked up from germline, CDR1 is MNHNY and CDR2 is SVGAGI (reference sequence). CDR3 DNA: TGTGCCAGCAGTTACGACGGGATTCCTGGAAACACCATATATTTT. Translation: CASSYDGIPGNTIYF.

This chain links TRBV5-1 with TRBJ1-1; 8 bases match TRBD1. Germline-derived CDR1 and CDR2 are SGHRS and YFSETQ. The CDR3 is 16 amino acids. The ends lost 5 bases at V and 6 bases at J; junction bases unmatched: 15. The CDR3 reads CASRGGEQGVTAEAFF. The CDR3, as DNA: TGCGCCAGCAGAGGGGGAGAACAGGGGGTGACGGCTGAAGCTTTCTTT.

This clone appeared a few times. This chain uses TRBV2 with TRBJ1-3, with no clear D. The CDR3 runs to 12 residues. Trimming removed 6 bases at V and 4 bases at J, with 7 bases between. Germline V lookup: CDR1 SNHLY, CDR2 FYNNEI. The CDR3 bases are TGTGCCAGCAGAAACCAGGGAAACACCATATATTTT. This sequence encodes CASRNQGNTIYF.

The J gene is TRBJ1-6, the V gene TRBV7-2, with TRBD1 matching over 7 bases. CDR1 SGHTA and CDR2 FQGNSA come from the germline V gene. The CDR3 loop spans 17 amino acids. V lost 6 bases to trimming and J lost 0 bases; unmatched junction nucleotides: 8. CDR3 sequence reads: CASSPTGLSSYNSPLHF. DNA of the CDR3: TGTGCCAGCAGTCCGACAGGGCTAAGCTCCTATAATTCACCCCTCCACTTT.

The chain links TRBV19 to TRBJ1-1; D unclear. This CDR3 has 10 residues. Trimming took off 8 bases at V and 5 bases at J, with 6 bases between the two ends. The germline CDR1 and CDR2 sequences are LNHDA and SQIVND (reference sequence). CDR3 sequence reads: CASGRTEAFF. Here the CDR3 DNA reads TGTGCCAGTGGGAGGACTGAAGCTTTCTTT. Drawing the rest from reference TRBV19 and TRBJ1-1, the complete variable domain is DGGITQSPKYLFRKEGQNVTLSCEQNLNHDAMYWYRQDPGQGLRLIYYSQIVNDFQKGDIAEGYSVSREKKESFPLTVTSAQKNPTAFYLCASGRTEAFFGQGTRLTVV.

The chain has TRBV4-3 and TRBJ1-1; 8 bases agree with TRBD1. Trimming at V came to 4 bases and at J to 2 bases, leaving 6 bases not matched to a gene. The CDR3 sequence is 15 residues long. Looked up from germline, CDR1 is LGHNA and CDR2 is YSLEER. Written as DNA, the CDR3 is TGCGCCAGCAGCCCCGGACAGGGTCTCAACACTGAAGCTTTCTTT. Amino acid sequence: CASSPGQGLNTEAFF.

This chain connects TRBV2 to TRBJ2-2; 9 positions agree with TRBD1. V trimming: 7 bases; J trimming: 6 bases; junction bases outside the gene matches: 9. The CDR3 has 15 amino acids. The V gene's germline CDR1 is SNHLY and CDR2 FYNNEI. The CDR3 DNA is TGTGCCAGCATTGAGGGACAGGGATGGGCCGGGGAGCTGTTTTTT. Amino acid sequence: CASIEGQGWAGELFF.

This chain connects TRBV27 to TRBJ1-2; 8 nucleotides agree with TRBD1. CDR1 MNHEY and CDR2 SMNVEV come from the germline V gene (reference sequence). The CDR3 sequence is 12 residues long. Trimming took 8 bases from V and 6 from J; bases not matched to a gene: 5. The CDR3 DNA reads as TGTGCCAGCTATGACAGGGGCAATGGCTACACCTTC. Amino acid sequence: CASYDRGNGYTF.

The CDR3 loop reads CAISTQGNYGYTF. In DNA form, the CDR3 reads TGTGCCATCAGTACACAGGGGAACTATGGCTACACCTTC. The chain recombines TRBV10-3 with TRBJ1-2, with 7 bases identical to TRBD1. This CDR3 region has 13 residues. Germline lookup yields CDR1 ENHRY and CDR2 SYGVKD. J lost 2 bases, V lost 5 bases, and 2 bases had no gene match.

This clone has just a few counts. This chain links TRBV5-1 with TRBJ2-2, with D perhaps TRBD2 (6 bases). This CDR3 is 14 amino acids long. Looked up from germline, CDR1 is SGHRS and CDR2 is YFSETQ. V dropped 0 bases and J dropped 4 bases, with 7 bases sitting between them. CDR3 nucleotides: TGCGCCAGCAGCTTGGTCGGGGGCACCGGGGAGCTGTTTTTT. It codes for CASSLVGGTGELFF.

The chain is built from TRBV5-1 and TRBJ2-2; D gene uncertain. Germline V CDR1 and CDR2: SGHRS, YFSETQ. Trimming left V 0 bases short and J 6 bases short, with 9 bases between. CDR3 size: 14 residues. The CDR3 DNA follows: TGCGCCAGCAGCTTGGCCATGGGCCCCGGGGAGCTGTTTTTT. This codes for CASSLAMGPGELFF.

V gene TRBV4-1 combines with J gene TRBJ1-1; TRBD1 matches at 12 bases. The CDR3 length is 16 residues. CDR1 and CDR2 (germline): MGHRA, YSYEKL. The V and J ends lost 2 bases and 5 bases, in that order; junction bases with no gene match: 6. CDR3 nucleotides: TGCGCCAGCAGCCAACCAGGGACAGGGGGCGAGACTGAAGCTTTCTTT. As protein: CASSQPGTGGETEAFF.

This chain connects TRBV27 to TRBJ2-1, with 9 nucleotides matching TRBD1. Germline CDR1 and CDR2: MNHEY and SMNVEV (reference sequence). Germline trimming cut 5 bases from V and 5 bases from J; bases unmatched to any gene: 7. The CDR3 covers 15 residues. The DNA of the CDR3 is TGTGCCAGCAGTCACGGGACAGGGCTCGACAATGAGCAGTTCTTC. Its translation is CASSHGTGLDNEQFF.

This rearrangement joins TRBV7-9 to TRBJ1-2; no definite D call. This CDR3 has 12 residues. V shed 7 bases and J shed 4 bases, with 10 bases lying between them. CDR1 is SEHNR and CDR2 is FQNEAQ in the germline V gene (reference sequence). CDR3 bases: TGTGCCAGCAACCCAGTCCTCTATGGCTACACCTTC. Translating gives CASNPVLYGYTF.

This rearrangement joins TRBV9 to TRBJ1-5; 8 bases fit TRBD1. CDR1 is SGDLS, CDR2 YYNGEE, per germline. This CDR3 contains 17 residues. The V segment lost 3 bases and the J segment 3 bases; nucleotides outside the gene matches: 11. The CDR3 loop is CASSAPRLTGANQPQHF. CDR3 bases: TGTGCCAGCAGCGCCCCCAGGTTGACAGGGGCCAATCAGCCCCAGCATTTT.

The chain combines TRBV4-1 with TRBJ1-5; possible D gene TRBD1, 5 bases. V lost 1 base and J 4 bases, leaving 14 bases between the germline ends. Germline assignment: CDR1 MGHRA and CDR2 YSYEKL. This CDR3 is 16 amino acids long. The CDR3 DNA follows: TGCGCCAGCAGCCAAGCCGGGGGTACCTTAAATCAGCCCCAGCATTTT. Protein: CASSQAGGTLNQPQHF.

The chain recombines TRBV7-3 with TRBJ2-7; 9 bases fit TRBD1. The CDR3 runs 15 residues. Germline V gives CDR1 SGHTA, CDR2 FQGTGA. V shed 3 bases and J 6 bases; nucleotides not matched to a gene: 9. The DNA of the CDR3 is TGTGCCAGCAGCTTTATCCGGGACAGGGATCGCGAGCAGTACTTC. Its protein is CASSFIRDRDREQYF.

The chain uses TRBV27 and TRBJ2-7; the D is unclear. CDR1 is MNHEY, CDR2 SMNVEV, per germline (reference sequence). CDR3 length: 13 amino acids. Trimming left V 10 bases short and J 1 base short, with 14 bases between. DNA of the CDR3: TGTGCCACCCGGCAGGCCATGTCCTACGAGCAGTACTTC. Translation: CATRQAMSYEQYF.

V gene TRBV4-3 combines with J gene TRBJ2-2; possible D gene TRBD1, 6 bases. In germline, CDR1 is LGHNA, CDR2 YSLEER. V was trimmed by 4 bases and J by 4 bases, leaving 13 bases between them. This CDR3 comprises 15 residues. The DNA of the CDR3 is TGCGCCAGCAGCCCCAGGGGCCATTCCACCGGGGAGCTGTTTTTT. Translation gives CASSPRGHSTGELFF.

The V gene is TRBV4-2, the J gene TRBJ2-2, with D perhaps TRBD2 (7 bases). V was shortened by 0 bases and J by 7 bases, with 12 bases between the two germline ends. The CDR3 loop spans 15 amino acids. Germline V gives CDR1 LGHNA, CDR2 YNFKEQ. CDR3 residues: CASSQDDRGGGELFF. As DNA, the CDR3 is TGTGCCAGCAGCCAAGATGATAGGGGGGGCGGGGAGCTGTTTTTT.

The chain combines TRBV21-1 with TRBJ1-3; the D call in the table, TRBD1, was not verified against the DNA. TRBV21-1 is a recognized pseudogene. The CDR3 is 16 residues long. The CDR3 nucleotides are TGTGCCAGCATGGTCCGGGACAGACGCTCTGGAAACACCATATATTTT. Its translation is CASMVRDRRSGNTIYF.

In DNA, the CDR3 is TGTGCCAGCAGCTTTCAGCGGGGGGGGAGCACAGATACGCAGTATTTT. Its protein is CASSFQRGGSTDTQYF. V gene TRBV6-2 or TRBV6-3 combines with J gene TRBJ2-3; TRBD2 aligns across 10 bases. V shed 6 bases and J 0 bases; nucleotides not matched to a gene: 6. The germline gives CDR1 MNHEY, CDR2 SVGEGT. The CDR3 runs 16 residues.

The rearrangement joins TRBV5-1 to TRBJ2-1; 7 bases are shared with TRBD2. With V trimmed by 4 bases and J by 8 bases, 9 bases remained unmatched. This CDR3 region has 14 residues. CDR1 and CDR2 (germline): SGHRS, YFSETQ. The CDR3 loop reads CASSLRGTNDEQFF. Written as DNA, the CDR3 is TGCGCCAGCAGCCTACGGGGGACTAATGATGAGCAGTTCTTC.